The 10 T cell receptor beta chains reported below all come from one sample, sequenced in a study of blood T cell repertoires in COVID-19. Data came from immunoSEQ multiplex PCR; TCRdb stores just in-frame clones and leaves some out. This sample has about 160,000 clones, with around 90% found just once. The specimen sequenced was peripheral blood. The receptors shown here come from a woman in her sixties or seventies with active or convalescent COVID-19.

This rearrangement joins TRBV5-6 to TRBJ2-7; 10 bases match TRBD1. This CDR3 spans 15 amino acids. With 3 bases clipped from V and 5 bases from J, the junction kept 8 bases outside the gene matches. The germline gives CDR1 SGHDT, CDR2 YYEEEE. The CDR3 reads CASSSPGTGVNEQYF. CDR3 in DNA: TGTGCCAGCAGCTCTCCCGGGACAGGGGTTAACGAGCAGTACTTC.

The genes are TRBV6-1 and TRBJ2-7; tentative D call: TRBD2 (6 bases). Trimming stripped 2 bases from V and 2 bases from J, with 16 bases between. The CDR3 sequence is 16 residues long. Per germline, CDR1 MNHNS and CDR2 SASEGT. CDR3 in amino acids: CASSETDRGSTYEQYF. Written as DNA, the CDR3 is TGTGCCAGCAGTGAAACCGACCGGGGGTCTACCTACGAGCAGTACTTC.

V gene TRBV7-2 combines with J gene TRBJ1-2; weak D call: TRBD1 (5 bases). There are 16 residues in the CDR3. The germline gives CDR1 SGHTA, CDR2 FQGNSA. V lost 7 bases to trimming and J lost 5 bases, with 23 bases between them. Here the CDR3 DNA reads TGTGCCAGCATCACGACGGGGGAATGGGCTGGATATGGCTACACCTTC. It specifies CASITTGEWAGYGYTF.

Here the CDR3 DNA reads TGTGCCAGTAGTACGGGACAGGGGAACACTGAAGCTTTCTTT. It yields the protein CASSTGQGNTEAFF. V usage is TRBV19 and J usage is TRBJ1-1, with 9 bases lining up with TRBD1. This CDR3 has 14 residues. CDR1 and CDR2 from the germline V gene are LNHDA and SQIVND (reference sequence). The J segment lost 1 base and the V segment lost 4 bases, leaving 1 base of the junction unmatched.

Written as DNA, the CDR3 is TGTGCCAGCAGCCAAGAGCAGGTGGTGGAGACCCAGTACTTC. This gives the protein CASSQEQVVETQYF. This chain joins TRBV3-1 (or the pseudogene TRBV3-2) and TRBJ2-5; D call uncertain. Trimming removed 0 bases at V and 5 bases at J, with 10 bases between. The CDR3 covers 14 residues. Germline V gives CDR1 LGHDT, CDR2 YNNKEL (reference sequence).

V usage is TRBV3-1 (or the pseudogene TRBV3-2) and J usage is TRBJ1-3; no definite D call. In germline, CDR1 is LGHDT, CDR2 YNNKEL (reference sequence). The V end was cut by 3 bases, the J end by 4 bases, with 13 bases between. The CDR3 consists of 15 residues. In DNA, the CDR3 is TGTGCCAGCAGCCAGGGTTTTCAGGCAGGAAACACCATATATTTT. Translation: CASSQGFQAGNTIYF.

The rearrangement uses TRBV6-5 and TRBJ2-7; TRBD1 matches at 12 bases. CDR1 is MNHEY, CDR2 SVGAGI, per germline. The CDR3 runs 15 residues. V lost 5 bases, J lost 8 bases, and 10 bases stayed unmatched. CDR3 DNA sequence: TGTGCCAGCAGTACATCGGGACAGGGGGCCTTAAAGCAGTACTTC. Its translation: CASSTSGQGALKQYF.

This chain joins TRBV6-5 and TRBJ1-1; weak D call: TRBD1 (5 bases). Trimming removed 0 bases from V and 7 bases from J, with 12 bases in between. Germline-derived CDR1 and CDR2 are MNHEY and SVGAGI. The CDR3 contains 14 residues. CDR3 loop: CASSYSGRAGEAFF. For the CDR3, the DNA is TGTGCCAGCAGTTACTCGGGGCGAGCGGGTGAAGCTTTCTTT.

The rearrangement links TRBV6-4 to TRBJ2-2; 10 nucleotides align to TRBD1. The CDR3 consists of 13 residues. The V gene end was trimmed by 8 bases and the J gene end by 6 bases; junction bases not matched to a gene: 3. Germline V CDR1 and CDR2: MRHNA, SNTAGT. The DNA of the CDR3 is TGTGCCAGCCCGGACAGGGGGGCCGGGGAGCTGTTTTTT. Its translation is CASPDRGAGELFF.

The chain uses TRBV10-3 and TRBJ1-3, with 8 bases fitting TRBD1. The CDR3 sequence is 17 residues long. The germline V gene has CDR1 ENHRY and CDR2 SYGVKD. V lost 5 bases, J lost 2 bases, and 11 bases stayed unmatched. The CDR3 loop is CAISSSPGQEAGNTIYF. The CDR3, as DNA: TGTGCCATCAGTTCATCCCCGGGACAGGAGGCTGGAAACACCATATATTTT.